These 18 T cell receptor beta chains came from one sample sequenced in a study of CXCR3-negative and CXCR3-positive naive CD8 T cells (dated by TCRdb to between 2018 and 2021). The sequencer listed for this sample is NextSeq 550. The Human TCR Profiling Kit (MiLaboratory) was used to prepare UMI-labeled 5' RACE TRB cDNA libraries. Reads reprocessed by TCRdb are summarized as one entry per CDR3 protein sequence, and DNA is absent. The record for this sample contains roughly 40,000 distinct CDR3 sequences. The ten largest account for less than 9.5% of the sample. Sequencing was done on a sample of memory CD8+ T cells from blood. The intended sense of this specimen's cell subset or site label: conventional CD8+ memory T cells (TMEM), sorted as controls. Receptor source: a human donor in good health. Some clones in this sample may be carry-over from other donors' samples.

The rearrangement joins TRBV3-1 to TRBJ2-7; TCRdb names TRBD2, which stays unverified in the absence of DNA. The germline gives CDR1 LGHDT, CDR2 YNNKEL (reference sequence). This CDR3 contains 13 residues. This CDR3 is CASSQLAGPEQYF.

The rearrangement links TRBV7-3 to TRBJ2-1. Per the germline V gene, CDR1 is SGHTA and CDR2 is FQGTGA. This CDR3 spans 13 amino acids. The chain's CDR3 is CASSLWVVNEQFF.

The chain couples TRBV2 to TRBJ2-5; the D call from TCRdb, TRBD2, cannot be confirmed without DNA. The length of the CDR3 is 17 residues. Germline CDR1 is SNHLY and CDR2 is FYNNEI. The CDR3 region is CASSEPPELRVQETQYF. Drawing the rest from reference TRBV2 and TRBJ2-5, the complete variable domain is EPEVTQTPSHQVTQMGQEVILRCVPISNHLYFYWYRQILGQKVEFLVSFYNNEISEKSEIFDDQFSVERPDGSNFTLKIRSTKLEDSAMYFCASSEPPELRVQETQYFGPGTRLLVL.

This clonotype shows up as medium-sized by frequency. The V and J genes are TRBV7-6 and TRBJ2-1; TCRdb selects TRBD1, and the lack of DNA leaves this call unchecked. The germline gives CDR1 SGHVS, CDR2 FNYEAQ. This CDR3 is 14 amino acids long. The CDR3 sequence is CASSLSGGHNEQFF.

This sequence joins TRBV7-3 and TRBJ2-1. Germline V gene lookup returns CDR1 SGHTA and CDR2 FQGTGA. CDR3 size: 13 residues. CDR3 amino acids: CASSLTLYNEQFF. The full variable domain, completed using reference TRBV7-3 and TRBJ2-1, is GAGVSQTPSNKVTEKGKYVELRCDPISGHTALYWYRQSLGQGPEFLIYFQGTGAADDSGLPNDRFFAVRPEGSVSTLKIQRTERGDSAVYLCASSLTLYNEQFFGPGTRLTVL.

This chain's CDR3 is CSARDRSQGTEAFF. V is TRBV20-1 and J is TRBJ1-1; without DNA, the TCRdb call of TRBD1 cannot be checked. Germline V gene sequence: CDR1 DFQATT, CDR2 SNEGSKA (reference sequence). The CDR3 consists of 14 residues.

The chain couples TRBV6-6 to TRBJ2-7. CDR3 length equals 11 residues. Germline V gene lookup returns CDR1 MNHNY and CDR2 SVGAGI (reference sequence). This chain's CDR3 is CASNRLPEQYF.

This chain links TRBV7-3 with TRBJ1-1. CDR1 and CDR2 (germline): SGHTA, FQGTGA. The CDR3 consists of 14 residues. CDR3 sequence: CASSSGGMNTEAFF.

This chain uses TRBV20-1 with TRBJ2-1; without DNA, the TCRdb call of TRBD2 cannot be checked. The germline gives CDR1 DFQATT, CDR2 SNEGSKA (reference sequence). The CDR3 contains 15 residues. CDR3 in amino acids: CSAHAWASGYNEQFF.

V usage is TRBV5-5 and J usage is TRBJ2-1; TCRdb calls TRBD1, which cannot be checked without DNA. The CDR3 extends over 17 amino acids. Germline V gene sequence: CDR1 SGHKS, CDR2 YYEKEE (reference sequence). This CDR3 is CASRNHTGTLSYNEQFF.

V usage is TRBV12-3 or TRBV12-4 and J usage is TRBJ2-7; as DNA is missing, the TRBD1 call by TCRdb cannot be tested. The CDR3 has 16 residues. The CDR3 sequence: CASSVAGGTGASEQYF.

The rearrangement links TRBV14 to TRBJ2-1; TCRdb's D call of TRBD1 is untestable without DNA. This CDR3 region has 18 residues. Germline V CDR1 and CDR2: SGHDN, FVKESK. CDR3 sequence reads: CASSQDRGGQGPYNEQFF.

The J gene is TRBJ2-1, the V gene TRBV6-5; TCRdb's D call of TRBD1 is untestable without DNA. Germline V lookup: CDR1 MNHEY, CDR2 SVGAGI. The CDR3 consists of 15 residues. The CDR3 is CASSVFGGPYNEQFF.

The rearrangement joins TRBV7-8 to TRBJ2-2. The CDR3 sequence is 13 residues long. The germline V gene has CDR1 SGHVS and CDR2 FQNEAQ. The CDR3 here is CASSLVDTGELFF.

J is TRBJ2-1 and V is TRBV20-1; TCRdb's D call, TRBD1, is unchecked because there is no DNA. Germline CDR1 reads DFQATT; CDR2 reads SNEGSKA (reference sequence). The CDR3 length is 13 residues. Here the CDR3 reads CSARPRGYNEQFF.

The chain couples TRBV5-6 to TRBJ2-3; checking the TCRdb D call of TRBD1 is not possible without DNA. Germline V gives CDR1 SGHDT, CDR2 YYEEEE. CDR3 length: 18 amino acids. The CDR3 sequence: CASSLTKGAPVGTDTQYF.

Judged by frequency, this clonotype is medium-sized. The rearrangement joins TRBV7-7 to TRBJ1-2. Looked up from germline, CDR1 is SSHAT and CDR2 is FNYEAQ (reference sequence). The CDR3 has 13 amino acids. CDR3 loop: CASSFLGEPGYTF.

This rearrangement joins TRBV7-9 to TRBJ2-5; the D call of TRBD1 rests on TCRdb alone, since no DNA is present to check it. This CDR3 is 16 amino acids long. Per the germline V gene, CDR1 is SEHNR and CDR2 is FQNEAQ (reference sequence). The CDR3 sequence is CASSLAPDRLTETQYF. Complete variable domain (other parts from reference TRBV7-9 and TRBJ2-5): DTGVSQNPRHKITKRGQNVTFRCDPISEHNRLYWYRQTLGQGPEFLTYFQNEAQLEKSRLLSDRFSAERPKGSFSTLEIQRTEQGDSAMYLCASSLAPDRLTETQYFGPGTRLLVL.